This entry is about one T cell receptor beta chain. The data derive from a study of CD8 T cells in Susac syndrome. Reverse transcription used roughly 0.45 to 1 ug RNA and random hexamers. TCR beta CDR3 was amplified by immunoSEQ covering 54 Vbeta and 13 Jbeta. TCRdb recomputed calls from the immunoSEQ multiplex PCR reads with MiXCR, one row per CDR3 protein. The top ten clones hold roughly 0.1% of a sample with 160,000 or so distinct CDR3 sequences, approximately 93% of them seen once. From blood CD8+ and CD4+ T cells, the TCR beta chain was sequenced. Those who served as multiple sclerosis controls were treatment-naive patients with stable or active relapsing-remitting disease. The authors negatively isolated CD8+ and CD4+ T cells and FACS-enriched TEMRA cells. Trimming shortened V by 1 base and J by 4 bases, and 17 bases separated the two germline ends. CDR3 length: 16 amino acids. The germline V gene has CDR1 GTSNPN and CDR2 SVGIG (reference sequence).

The source is a human donor with multiple sclerosis. The sample comprised CD4+ T cells from PBMCs. This chain joins TRBV30 and TRBJ1-5; D ambiguous. The CDR3 nucleotides are TGTGCCTGGAGTGGTCTTGGGCGTCCTGAAAATCAGCCCCAGCATTTT. Its translation: CAWSGLGRPENQPQHF.